A selection of T cell receptor beta chains follows, all from one sample in a study of T cell repertoires in cytomegalovirus infection. One entry per CDR3 protein, called by TCRdb with MiXCR from the reads. The sample records around 770,000 distinct CDR3 sequences, approximately 32% being singletons. No antigen is known for these receptors. Sequencing used cultured CD8+ T cells from PBMCs, obtained from culture after CMV antigen stimulation. These receptors originate from a human donor in good health (CMV status not recorded). Some clones in this sample may be carry-over from other donors' samples. Each CDR3 is given with its conserved first and last residue. The order of the fields is clone size, J gene, V gene, CDR3 length, D gene, CDR3 DNA, CDR3 protein. The D gene is left open where the match is weak. Only part of the rows carry a size: once, few, many, or a class if the clone is expanded.

clone size: .; J gene: TRBJ2-7; V gene: TRBV6-1; CDR3 length: 13; D gene: TRBD1; CDR3 DNA: TGTGCCACTACAGGGGGATCTAACTACGAGCAGTACTTC; CDR3 protein: CATTGGSNYEQYF
clone size: few; J gene: TRBJ1-4; V gene: TRBV27; CDR3 length: 13; D gene: .; CDR3 DNA: TGTGCCAGCAAGGACACTGATAATGAAAAACTGTTTTTT; CDR3 protein: CASKDTDNEKLFF
clone size: few; J gene: TRBJ2-7; V gene: TRBV10-3; CDR3 length: 14; D gene: TRBD1; CDR3 DNA: TGTGCCATCACTATGGGACAGGGTGGTCACGAGCAGTACTTC; CDR3 protein: CAITMGQGGHEQYF
clone size: .; J gene: TRBJ2-1; V gene: TRBV15; CDR3 length: 13; D gene: TRBD2; CDR3 DNA: TGTGCCACCGGGGGGGGGACCGGCAATGAGCAGTTCTTC; CDR3 protein: CATGGGTGNEQFF
clone size: .; J gene: TRBJ2-3; V gene: TRBV19; CDR3 length: 15; D gene: TRBD1; CDR3 DNA: TGTGCCAGTAGTACAGCCGGGACAGGGTTCGATACGCAGTATTTT; CDR3 protein: CASSTAGTGFDTQYF
clone size: medium-sized; J gene: TRBJ2-1; V gene: TRBV7-2; CDR3 length: 13; D gene: .; CDR3 DNA: TGTGCCAGCAGCTACGATTCCTACAATGAGCAGTTCTTC; CDR3 protein: CASSYDSYNEQFF
clone size: few; J gene: TRBJ2-1; V gene: TRBV6-1; CDR3 length: 16; D gene: TRBD2; CDR3 DNA: TGTGCCAGCAGTCCCTCCAGCGGGGAGTCCTACAATGAGCAGTTCTTC; CDR3 protein: CASSPSSGESYNEQFF
clone size: few; J gene: TRBJ2-2; V gene: TRBV27; CDR3 length: 14; D gene: TRBD2; CDR3 DNA: TGTGCCAGCAGTCCGAAGCGGGGGAACGGGGAGCTGTTTTTT; CDR3 protein: CASSPKRGNGELFF
clone size: many; J gene: TRBJ1-1; V gene: TRBV27; CDR3 length: 12; D gene: .; CDR3 DNA: TGTGCCAGCAGCTCATGGAACACTGAAGCTTTCTTT; CDR3 protein: CASSSWNTEAFF
clone size: few; J gene: TRBJ2-1; V gene: TRBV27; CDR3 length: 17; D gene: .; CDR3 DNA: TGTGCCAGCAGTTTCTCGTTAGCGGCCTCCGGTTTCAATGAGCAGTTCTTC; CDR3 protein: CASSFSLAASGFNEQFF
clone size: many; J gene: TRBJ1-4; V gene: TRBV7-2; CDR3 length: 13; D gene: .; CDR3 DNA: TGTGCCAGCAGCCTCAACGCCGTTGAAAAACTGTTTTTT; CDR3 protein: CASSLNAVEKLFF
clone size: .; J gene: TRBJ2-2; V gene: TRBV27; CDR3 length: 12; D gene: .; CDR3 DNA: TGTGCCAGCTCCGTCTTGGCCGGGGAGCTGTTTTTT; CDR3 protein: CASSVLAGELFF
clone size: many; J gene: TRBJ1-1; V gene: TRBV12-3/TRBV12-4; CDR3 length: 13; D gene: .; CDR3 DNA: TGTGCCAGCAGAGATAACAGGAACACTGAAGCTTTCTTT; CDR3 protein: CASRDNRNTEAFF
clone size: few; J gene: TRBJ2-2; V gene: TRBV7-9; CDR3 length: 15; D gene: TRBD1; CDR3 DNA: TGTGCCAGCAAGGCCGGGACAGGGGATTCCGGGGAGCTGTTTTTT; CDR3 protein: CASKAGTGDSGELFF
clone size: .; J gene: TRBJ2-5; V gene: TRBV12-5; CDR3 length: 14; D gene: TRBD2; CDR3 DNA: TGTGCTAGTGGTTTGGACGCGGGAGAAGAGACCCAGTACTTC; CDR3 protein: CASGLDAGEETQYF
clone size: few; J gene: TRBJ2-2; V gene: TRBV15; CDR3 length: 16; D gene: TRBD2; CDR3 DNA: TGTGCCACCTGGCAAAGCGGGGGGGTGGACACCGGGGAGCTGTTTTTT; CDR3 protein: CATWQSGGVDTGELFF
clone size: .; J gene: TRBJ1-2; V gene: TRBV7-6; CDR3 length: 16; D gene: .; CDR3 DNA: TGTGCCAGCAGCTTACAGCACACGCCGGGAGCAGGAGGCTACACCTTC; CDR3 protein: CASSLQHTPGAGGYTF
clone size: .; J gene: TRBJ2-3; V gene: TRBV2; CDR3 length: 13; D gene: .; CDR3 DNA: TGTGCCAGCACCGGGGGCGAGACAGATACGCAGTATTTT; CDR3 protein: CASTGGETDTQYF
clone size: few; J gene: TRBJ2-1; V gene: TRBV6-9; CDR3 length: 12; D gene: .; CDR3 DNA: TGTGCCAGCAGTTACCCCTACAATGAGCAGTTCTTC; CDR3 protein: CASSYPYNEQFF
clone size: many; J gene: TRBJ2-5; V gene: TRBV7-2; CDR3 length: 13; D gene: .; CDR3 DNA: TGTGCCAGCAGCTCTTCAGGGCTAAGGGACCAGTACTTC; CDR3 protein: CASSSSGLRDQYF
clone size: few; J gene: TRBJ1-2; V gene: TRBV12-3/TRBV12-4; CDR3 length: 13; D gene: .; CDR3 DNA: TGTGCCAGCAGTTTCGGGTCATACTATGGCTACACCTTC; CDR3 protein: CASSFGSYYGYTF
clone size: .; J gene: TRBJ2-2; V gene: TRBV6-2/TRBV6-3; CDR3 length: 12; D gene: .; CDR3 DNA: TGTGCCAGCAGTGCGAGCACCGGGGAGCTGTTTTTT; CDR3 protein: CASSASTGELFF
clone size: .; J gene: TRBJ1-3; V gene: TRBV15; CDR3 length: 16; D gene: .; CDR3 DNA: TGTGCCACCAGCAGAGATTCTAGGTACTCTGGAAACATCATATATTTT; CDR3 protein: CATSRDSRYSGNIIYF
clone size: few; J gene: TRBJ2-6; V gene: TRBV5-6; CDR3 length: 15; D gene: .; CDR3 DNA: TGTGCCAGCAGGCGGGGTTCCTCTGGGGCCAACGTCCTGACTTTC; CDR3 protein: CASRRGSSGANVLTF
clone size: .; J gene: TRBJ1-4; V gene: TRBV2; CDR3 length: 10; D gene: TRBD1; CDR3 DNA: TGTGCCAGCATTGGAGGGGGCCTGTTTTTT; CDR3 protein: CASIGGGLFF
clone size: few; J gene: TRBJ2-3; V gene: TRBV7-9; CDR3 length: 17; D gene: TRBD1; CDR3 DNA: TGTGCCAGCAGCTTAGCCCAGGGGGAAAGTGGCACAGATACGCAGTATTTT; CDR3 protein: CASSLAQGESGTDTQYF
clone size: few; J gene: TRBJ2-2; V gene: TRBV6-4; CDR3 length: 12; D gene: .; CDR3 DNA: TGTGCCAGCCTCGATCCGACCGGGGAGCTGTTTTTT; CDR3 protein: CASLDPTGELFF
clone size: few; J gene: TRBJ1-2; V gene: TRBV12-3/TRBV12-4; CDR3 length: 14; D gene: TRBD1; CDR3 DNA: TGTGCCAGTTACGCCACAGGGGAGAGGGCTGGCTACACCTTC; CDR3 protein: CASYATGERAGYTF
clone size: .; J gene: TRBJ1-1; V gene: TRBV5-6; CDR3 length: 16; D gene: TRBD1; CDR3 DNA: TGTGCCAGCAGCTTGGTACCGACAGGGGGTGGGGCTGAAGCTTTCTTT; CDR3 protein: CASSLVPTGGGAEAFF
clone size: few; J gene: TRBJ2-7; V gene: TRBV7-9; CDR3 length: 12; D gene: .; CDR3 DNA: TGTGCCAGCGAGGGCAAAATGTACGAGCAGTACTTC; CDR3 protein: CASEGKMYEQYF
clone size: .; J gene: TRBJ2-2; V gene: TRBV12-3/TRBV12-4; CDR3 length: 16; D gene: TRBD2; CDR3 DNA: TGTGCCAGCAGTTCAACCGGGACTAGCCCCATCGGGGAGCTGTTTTTT; CDR3 protein: CASSSTGTSPIGELFF
clone size: .; J gene: TRBJ2-1; V gene: TRBV4-2; CDR3 length: 15; D gene: .; CDR3 DNA: TGTGCCAGCAGCCAAGATCTATTAGACAGCGGGGAGCAGTTCTTC; CDR3 protein: CASSQDLLDSGEQFF
clone size: .; J gene: TRBJ2-3; V gene: TRBV19; CDR3 length: 15; D gene: .; CDR3 DNA: TGTGCCAGTAGTTTATCAGGAGTAGCGGCAGATACGCAGTATTTT; CDR3 protein: CASSLSGVAADTQYF
clone size: .; J gene: TRBJ1-5; V gene: TRBV6-2/TRBV6-3; CDR3 length: 14; D gene: TRBD1; CDR3 DNA: TGTGCCAGCAGCTCCGGACAGGGCAATCAGCCCCTGCATTTT; CDR3 protein: CASSSGQGNQPLHF